This T cell receptor (beta chain) was identified in a study of CD8+CD57+ T cells in acquired aplastic anemia. This clonotype was recorded only once. Its antigen is as yet unknown. Germline CDR1 is SNHLY and CDR2 is FYNNEI. This CDR3 spans 11 amino acids. Trimming took off 1 base at V and 6 bases at J, with 3 bases between the two ends. Study findings and constraints: There were over 25 CD8+ CDR3 sequences that occurred in both patients and controls. CD8+ Simpson's diversity in patients was not significantly different from that in controls.

Genomic DNA provided the template from which TCR beta VDJ and CDR3 profiles were obtained. Via MiXCR, TCRdb re-called the reads, giving one row per CDR3 protein. Of 250,000 to 300,000 distinct CDR3 sequences listed, 56% are singletons. Source material: sorted CD4+, CD8+, or CD8+CD57+ T cells (not recorded which) from PBMCs. The chain uses TRBV2 and TRBJ1-2, with unresolved D. The clonotype was recovered from a human donor with severe aplastic anemia or a healthy control (not recorded which). CDR3 DNA: TGTGCCAGCAGTGAAGTTCATGGCTACACCTTC. Translated: CASSEVHGYTF.